A selection of T cell receptor beta chains follows, all from one sample in a study of brain T cells in children with intractable seizures. Data came from immunoSEQ multiplex PCR; TCRdb stores just in-frame clones and leaves some out. The sample has a few hundred thousand clones; over 85% are singletons. The specimen was peripheral blood, collected roughly 5 months after surgery. The receptors come from a boy younger than two with tuberous sclerosis and intractable seizures. The CDR3 runs from the conserved cysteine through the conserved F or W. A D gene is named only where the DNA matches it firmly. Not all rows give a size; the values are once, few, many and, for expanded clones, a class.

CDR3 protein	CDR3 DNA	clone size	V gene	J gene	D gene
CASSLVVAGGADTQYF	TGTGCCAGCAGCTTAGTTGTGGCGGGGGGGGCAGATACGCAGTATTTT	.	TRBV7-2	TRBJ2-3	TRBD2
CASSTGTLEQFF	TGTGCCAGTAGTACCGGGACTTTGGAGCAGTTCTTC	once	TRBV19	TRBJ2-1	.
CASSFSGGPNTGELFF	TGTGCCAGCAGTTTTAGCGGGGGACCGAACACCGGGGAGCTGTTTTTT	.	TRBV25-1	TRBJ2-2	TRBD2
CASSEGTGGTDTQYF	TGTGCCAGCAGTGAAGGGACAGGGGGCACAGATACGCAGTATTTT	once	TRBV6-1	TRBJ2-3	TRBD1
CAWSAGNGYTF	TGTGCCTGGAGTGCCGGGAACGGCTACACCTTC	.	TRBV30	TRBJ1-2	.
CASSSTSGGAGEQFF	TGTGCCAGCAGCTCGACTAGCGGGGGGGCCGGTGAGCAGTTCTTC	.	TRBV7-3	TRBJ2-1	TRBD2
CASSYREGPYEQYF	TGTGCCAGCAGTTATCGGGAGGGCCCCTACGAGCAGTACTTC	.	TRBV6-6	TRBJ2-7	TRBD2
CASSQVPAGANYGYTF	TGTGCCAGCAGCCAGGTCCCGGCAGGAGCTAACTATGGCTACACCTTC	.	TRBV14	TRBJ1-2	.
CASSQDQIGLETQYF	TGTGCCAGCAGCCAAGATCAAATCGGTTTGGAGACCCAGTACTTC	.	TRBV3-1/TRBV3-2	TRBJ2-5	.
CASSQDRDSRIGVSEQYF	TGTGCCAGCAGCCAAGACCGGGACAGCCGGATTGGGGTCTCCGAGCAGTACTTC	.	TRBV3-1/TRBV3-2	TRBJ2-7	TRBD1
CARSLETSLCKNIQYF	TGTGCCAGAAGCTTGGAGACTAGTTTGTGCAAAAACATTCAGTACTTC	.	TRBV5-3	TRBJ2-4	.
CASSPDDEKLFF	TGTGCCAGCAGCCCCGATGATGAAAAACTGTTTTTT	once	TRBV28	TRBJ1-4	.
CASSTDSNQPQHF	TGTGCCAGCAGCACAGACAGCAATCAGCCCCAGCATTTT	.	TRBV11-2	TRBJ1-5	.
CASSFGQGSNQPQHF	TGCGCCAGCAGCTTTGGTCAGGGGAGCAATCAGCCCCAGCATTTT	.	TRBV5-1	TRBJ1-5	.
CASSSLAGGPGGDTQYF	TGTGCCAGCAGTTCACTAGCGGGAGGTCCGGGTGGAGATACGCAGTATTTT	.	TRBV6-2/TRBV6-3	TRBJ2-3	TRBD2
CASSIGTGGIYEQYF	TGTGCCAGCAGCATAGGGACAGGGGGCATCTACGAGCAGTACTTC	.	TRBV6-5	TRBJ2-7	TRBD1
CASSDIETNTGELFF	TGTGCCAGCAGCGATATAGAGACGAACACCGGGGAGCTGTTTTTT	few	TRBV9	TRBJ2-2	.
CASSPRNKRDTQYF	TGTGCCAGCAGCCCACGAAATAAAAGAGATACGCAGTATTTT	.	TRBV7-3	TRBJ2-3	.
CASSIRGGLYEQYF	TGTGCCAGTAGTATCCGGGGAGGGCTCTACGAGCAGTACTTC	.	TRBV19	TRBJ2-7	TRBD2
CATSDSGVGQETQYF	TGTGCCACCAGTGATTCCGGGGTCGGCCAAGAGACCCAGTACTTC	.	TRBV24-1	TRBJ2-5	.
CASSSTSNQPQHF	TGTGCCAGCAGTAGTACCAGCAATCAGCCCCAGCATTTT	.	TRBV12-3/TRBV12-4	TRBJ1-5	.
CASSMGAVAFF	TGTGCCAGTAGTATGGGAGCGGTAGCTTTCTTT	once	TRBV19	TRBJ1-1	.
CASSGQPGGYGYTF	TGTGCCAGCAGTGGACAACCCGGGGGCTATGGCTACACCTTC	.	TRBV2	TRBJ1-2	.
CASSEETGPYEQYF	TGTGCCAGCAGTGAAGAAACGGGTCCCTACGAGCAGTACTTC	.	TRBV6-1	TRBJ2-7	.
CASSTRDSLYEQYF	TGTGCCAGTAGTACACGGGACAGCCTCTACGAGCAGTACTTC	.	TRBV19	TRBJ2-7	TRBD1
CAWSRQGDTQYF	TGTGCCTGGAGTCGACAAGGCGATACGCAGTATTTT	once	TRBV30	TRBJ2-3	.
CASSLGPSETQYF	TGTGCCAGCAGCTTAGGGCCTTCAGAGACCCAGTACTTC	.	TRBV11-2	TRBJ2-5	.
CASSTTGDPRGTEAFF	TGTGCCAGTAGTACAACGGGGGACCCAAGAGGCACTGAAGCTTTCTTT	.	TRBV19	TRBJ1-1	.
CASKNSGGPYNEQFF	TGTGCCAGCAAAAATAGCGGGGGCCCTTACAATGAGCAGTTCTTC	.	TRBV6-6	TRBJ2-1	TRBD2
CASSIAGHPYEQYF	TGTGCCAGTAGTATCGCGGGACACCCCTACGAGCAGTACTTC	few	TRBV19	TRBJ2-7	.
CASSDRDRGRYGANVLTF	TGTGCCAGCAGTGACCGGGACAGGGGGCGGTATGGGGCCAACGTCCTGACTTTC	.	TRBV6-1	TRBJ2-6	TRBD1
CASSSTQGGSISSYNEQFF	TGTGCCAGCAGCTCCACTCAGGGGGGCTCTATCAGCTCCTACAATGAGCAGTTCTTC	once	TRBV7-8	TRBJ2-1	.
CAISDREDQPQHF	TGTGCCATCAGTGACCGGGAAGATCAGCCCCAGCATTTT	.	TRBV10-3	TRBJ1-5	.
CASRLLVRGEAFF	TGTGCCAGCAGACTCTTGGTTCGGGGTGAAGCTTTCTTT	.	TRBV28	TRBJ1-1	.
CASSFPGASNQPQHF	TGTGCCAGCAGCTTCCCGGGGGCAAGCAATCAGCCCCAGCATTTT	.	TRBV28	TRBJ1-5	.
CASSSGHPNGYTF	TGTGCCAGCAGCTCGGGCCACCCCAATGGCTACACCTTC	.	TRBV5-6	TRBJ1-2	.
CASSIGGNRAWDEQFF	TGTGCCAGTAGTATTGGAGGAAACAGGGCCTGGGATGAGCAGTTCTTC	.	TRBV19	TRBJ2-1	.